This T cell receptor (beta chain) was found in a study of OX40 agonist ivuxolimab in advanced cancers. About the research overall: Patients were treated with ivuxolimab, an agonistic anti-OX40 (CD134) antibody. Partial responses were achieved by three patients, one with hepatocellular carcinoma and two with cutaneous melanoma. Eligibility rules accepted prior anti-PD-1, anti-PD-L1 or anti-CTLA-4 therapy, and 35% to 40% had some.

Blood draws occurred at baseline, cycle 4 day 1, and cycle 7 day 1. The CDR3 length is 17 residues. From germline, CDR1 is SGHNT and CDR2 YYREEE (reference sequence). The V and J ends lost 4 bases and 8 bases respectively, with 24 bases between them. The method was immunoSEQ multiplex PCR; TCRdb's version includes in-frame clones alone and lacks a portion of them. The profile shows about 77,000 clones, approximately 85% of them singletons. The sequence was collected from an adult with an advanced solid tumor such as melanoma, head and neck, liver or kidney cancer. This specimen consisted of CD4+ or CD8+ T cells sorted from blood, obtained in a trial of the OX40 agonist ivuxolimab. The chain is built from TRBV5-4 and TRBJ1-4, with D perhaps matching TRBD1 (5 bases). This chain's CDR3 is CASSPGRGNTEEEKLFF. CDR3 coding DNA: TGTGCCAGCAGCCCAGGGCGTGGAAACACGGAGGAGGAAAAACTGTTTTTT.